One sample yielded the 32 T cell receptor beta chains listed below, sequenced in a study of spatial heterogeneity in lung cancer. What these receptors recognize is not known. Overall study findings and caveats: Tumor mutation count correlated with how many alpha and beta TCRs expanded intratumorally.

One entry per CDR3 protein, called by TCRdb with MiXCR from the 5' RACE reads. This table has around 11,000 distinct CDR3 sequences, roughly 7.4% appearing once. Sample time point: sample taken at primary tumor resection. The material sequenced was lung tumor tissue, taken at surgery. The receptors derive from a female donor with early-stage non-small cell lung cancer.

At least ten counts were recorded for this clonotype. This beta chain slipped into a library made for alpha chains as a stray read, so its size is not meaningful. The CDR3 DNA sequence: TGCAGCACCAGGGGCCTGGCGGATTCGGCAGATACGCAGTATTTT. Translating gives CSTRGLADSADTQYF. This chain uses TRBV29-1 with TRBJ2-3, with a possible D match to TRBD1 (6 bases). The germline V gene encodes CDR1 SQVTM and CDR2 ANQGSEA. The CDR3 sequence is 15 residues long. V was trimmed by 8 bases and J by 4 bases, leaving 22 bases between them.

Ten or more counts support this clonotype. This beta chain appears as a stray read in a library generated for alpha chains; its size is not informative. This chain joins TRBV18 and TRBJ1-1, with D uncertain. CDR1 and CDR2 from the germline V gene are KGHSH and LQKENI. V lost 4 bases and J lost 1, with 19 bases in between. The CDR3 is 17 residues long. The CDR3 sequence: CASSLDRLRNRNTEAFF. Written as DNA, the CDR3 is TGTGCCAGCTCACTCGACCGCCTTAGAAACAGGAACACTGAAGCTTTCTTT.

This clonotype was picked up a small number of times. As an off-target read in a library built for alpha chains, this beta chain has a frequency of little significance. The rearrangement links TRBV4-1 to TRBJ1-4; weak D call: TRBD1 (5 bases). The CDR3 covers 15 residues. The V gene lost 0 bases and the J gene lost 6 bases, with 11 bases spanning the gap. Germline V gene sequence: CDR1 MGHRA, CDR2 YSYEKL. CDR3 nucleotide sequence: TGCGCCAGCAGCCAAGATCCGCAGGGTTATGAAAAACTGTTTTTT. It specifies CASSQDPQGYEKLFF.

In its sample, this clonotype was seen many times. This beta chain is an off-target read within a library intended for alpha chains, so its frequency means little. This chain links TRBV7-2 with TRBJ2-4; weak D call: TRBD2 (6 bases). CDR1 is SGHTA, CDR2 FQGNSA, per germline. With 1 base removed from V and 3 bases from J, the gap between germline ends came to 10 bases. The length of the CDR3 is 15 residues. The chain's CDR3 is CASSLVGGGKNIQYF. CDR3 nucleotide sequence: TGTGCCAGCAGCTTAGTGGGGGGTGGCAAAAACATTCAGTACTTC.

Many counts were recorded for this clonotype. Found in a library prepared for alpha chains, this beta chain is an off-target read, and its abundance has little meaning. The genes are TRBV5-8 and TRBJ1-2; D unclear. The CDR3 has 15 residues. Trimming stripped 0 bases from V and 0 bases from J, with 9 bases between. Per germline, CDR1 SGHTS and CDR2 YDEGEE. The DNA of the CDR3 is TGTGCCAGCAGCTTGGATGGGAGAACTAACTATGGCTACACCTTC. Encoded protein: CASSLDGRTNYGYTF.

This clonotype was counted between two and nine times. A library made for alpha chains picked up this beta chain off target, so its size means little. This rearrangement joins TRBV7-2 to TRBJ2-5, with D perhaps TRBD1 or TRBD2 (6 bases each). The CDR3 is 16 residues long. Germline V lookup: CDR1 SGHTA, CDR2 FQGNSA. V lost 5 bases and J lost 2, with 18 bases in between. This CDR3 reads CASSLQAGQGQETQYF. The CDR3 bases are TGTGCCAGCAGCCTTCAGGCGGGACAAGGGCAAGAGACCCAGTACTTC.

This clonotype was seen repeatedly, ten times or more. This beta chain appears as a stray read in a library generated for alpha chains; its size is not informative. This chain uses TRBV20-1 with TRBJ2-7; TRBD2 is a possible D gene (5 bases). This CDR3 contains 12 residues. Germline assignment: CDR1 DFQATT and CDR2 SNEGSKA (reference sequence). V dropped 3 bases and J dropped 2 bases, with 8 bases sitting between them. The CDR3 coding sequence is TGCAGTGCTAGTGCCGGGGCCTACGAGCAGTACTTC. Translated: CSASAGAYEQYF.

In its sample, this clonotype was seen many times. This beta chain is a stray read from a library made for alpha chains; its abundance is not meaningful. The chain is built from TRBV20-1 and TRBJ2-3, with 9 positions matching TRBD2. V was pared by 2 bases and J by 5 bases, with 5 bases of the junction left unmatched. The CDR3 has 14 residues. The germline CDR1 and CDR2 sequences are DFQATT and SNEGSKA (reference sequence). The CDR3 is CSARKAGGGDTQYF. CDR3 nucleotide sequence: TGCAGTGCTAGAAAAGCGGGGGGAGGAGATACGCAGTATTTT.

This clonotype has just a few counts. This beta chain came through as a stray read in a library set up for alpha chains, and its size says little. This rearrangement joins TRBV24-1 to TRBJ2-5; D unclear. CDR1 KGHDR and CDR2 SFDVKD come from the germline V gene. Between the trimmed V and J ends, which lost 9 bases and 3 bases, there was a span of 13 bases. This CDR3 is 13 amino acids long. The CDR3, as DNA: TGTGCCACCCGGTCATCGGCGGAAGAGACCCAGTACTTC. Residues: CATRSSAEETQYF.

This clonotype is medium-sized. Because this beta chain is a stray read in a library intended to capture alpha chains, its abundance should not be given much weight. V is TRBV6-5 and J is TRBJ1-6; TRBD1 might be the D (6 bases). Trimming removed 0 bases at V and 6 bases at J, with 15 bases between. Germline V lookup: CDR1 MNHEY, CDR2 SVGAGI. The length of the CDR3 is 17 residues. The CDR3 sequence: CASSYSLPGEANSPLHF. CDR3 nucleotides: TGTGCCAGCAGTTACTCACTCCCAGGGGAGGCTAATTCACCCCTCCACTTT.

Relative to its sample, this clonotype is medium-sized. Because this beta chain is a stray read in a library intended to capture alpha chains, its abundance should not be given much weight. CDR3 in amino acids: CASSQVVQSGELFF. The CDR3 nucleotides are TGTGCCAGCAGCCAAGTTGTACAATCCGGGGAGCTGTTTTTT. J is TRBJ2-2 and V is TRBV3-1, with unresolved D. The CDR3 length is 14 residues. Germline assignment: CDR1 LGHDT and CDR2 YNNKEL (reference sequence). V shed 1 base and J shed 6 bases, with 9 bases lying between them.

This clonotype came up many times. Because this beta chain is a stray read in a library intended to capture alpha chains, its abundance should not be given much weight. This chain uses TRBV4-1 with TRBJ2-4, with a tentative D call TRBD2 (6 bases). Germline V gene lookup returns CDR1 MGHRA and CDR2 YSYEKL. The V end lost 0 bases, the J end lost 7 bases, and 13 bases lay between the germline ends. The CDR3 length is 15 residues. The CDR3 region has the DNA TGCGCCAGCAGCCAAGAAGGAGGAGGGAGGAACATTCAGTACTTC. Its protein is CASSQEGGGRNIQYF.

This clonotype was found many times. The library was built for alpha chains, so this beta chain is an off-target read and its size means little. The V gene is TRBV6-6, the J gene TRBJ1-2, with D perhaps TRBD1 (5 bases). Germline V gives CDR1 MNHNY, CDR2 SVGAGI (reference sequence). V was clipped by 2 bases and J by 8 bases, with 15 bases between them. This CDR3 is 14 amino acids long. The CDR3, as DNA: TGTGCCAGCAGTTACACGGGGTCGGGGGACGGCTACACCTTC. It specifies CASSYTGSGDGYTF.

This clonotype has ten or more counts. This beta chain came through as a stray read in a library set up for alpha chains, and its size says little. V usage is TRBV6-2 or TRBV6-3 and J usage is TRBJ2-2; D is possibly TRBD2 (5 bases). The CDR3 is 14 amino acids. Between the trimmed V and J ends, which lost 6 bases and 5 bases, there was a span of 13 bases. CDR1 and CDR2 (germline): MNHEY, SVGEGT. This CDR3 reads CASSPSGGTGELFF. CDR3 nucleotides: TGTGCCAGCAGCCCCTCCGGCGGGACCGGGGAGCTGTTTTTT.

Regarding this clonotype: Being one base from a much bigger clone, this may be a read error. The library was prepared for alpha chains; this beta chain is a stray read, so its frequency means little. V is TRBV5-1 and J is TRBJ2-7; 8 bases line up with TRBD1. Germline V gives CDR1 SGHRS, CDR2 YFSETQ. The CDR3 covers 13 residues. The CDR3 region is CANSLEGQGQTYF. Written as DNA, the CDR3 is TGCGCCAACAGCTTGGAAGGACAGGGCCAAACGTACTTC.

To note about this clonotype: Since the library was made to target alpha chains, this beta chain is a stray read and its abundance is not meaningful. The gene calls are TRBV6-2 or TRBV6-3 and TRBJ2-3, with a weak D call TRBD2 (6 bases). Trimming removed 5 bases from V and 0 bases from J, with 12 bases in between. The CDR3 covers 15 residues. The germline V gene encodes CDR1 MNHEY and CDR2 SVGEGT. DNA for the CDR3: TGTGCCAGCAGTGGCGGGACTCTAAGCACAGATACGCAGTATTTT. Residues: CASSGGTLSTDTQYF.

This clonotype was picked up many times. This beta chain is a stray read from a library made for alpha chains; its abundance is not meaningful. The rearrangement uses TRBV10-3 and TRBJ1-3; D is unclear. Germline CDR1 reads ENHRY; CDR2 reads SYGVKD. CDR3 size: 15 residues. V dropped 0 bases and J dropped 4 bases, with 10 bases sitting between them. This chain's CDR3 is CAISESGQQGNTIYF. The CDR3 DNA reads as TGTGCCATCAGTGAGTCGGGCCAGCAAGGAAACACCATATATTTT.

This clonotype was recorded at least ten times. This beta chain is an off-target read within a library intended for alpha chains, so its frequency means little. The CDR3 loop is CASGDGYTF. The CDR3 DNA follows: TGTGCCAGCGGGGATGGCTACACCTTC. This chain connects TRBV28 to TRBJ1-2; D is unresolved. Germline values: CDR1 MDHEN, CDR2 SYDVKM. The CDR3 totals 9 residues. Trimming left V 8 bases short and J 6 bases short, with 4 bases between.

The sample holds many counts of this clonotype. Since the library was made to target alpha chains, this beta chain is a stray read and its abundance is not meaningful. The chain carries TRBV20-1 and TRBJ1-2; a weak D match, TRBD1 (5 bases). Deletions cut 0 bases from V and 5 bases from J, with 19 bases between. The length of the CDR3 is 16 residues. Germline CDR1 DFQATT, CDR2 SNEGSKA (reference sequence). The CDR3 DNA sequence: TGCAGTGCTAGAGATTCGAGGGGCTCAAGGGATTATGGCTACACCTTC. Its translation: CSARDSRGSRDYGYTF.

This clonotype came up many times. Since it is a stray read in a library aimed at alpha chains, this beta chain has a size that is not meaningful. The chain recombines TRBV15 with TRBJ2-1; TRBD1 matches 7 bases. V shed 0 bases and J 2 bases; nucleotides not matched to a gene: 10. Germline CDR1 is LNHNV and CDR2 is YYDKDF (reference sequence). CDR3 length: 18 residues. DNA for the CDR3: TGTGCCACCAGCAGAGATATCGGGACAGTTCTCACCTACAATGAGCAGTTCTTC. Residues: CATSRDIGTVLTYNEQFF.

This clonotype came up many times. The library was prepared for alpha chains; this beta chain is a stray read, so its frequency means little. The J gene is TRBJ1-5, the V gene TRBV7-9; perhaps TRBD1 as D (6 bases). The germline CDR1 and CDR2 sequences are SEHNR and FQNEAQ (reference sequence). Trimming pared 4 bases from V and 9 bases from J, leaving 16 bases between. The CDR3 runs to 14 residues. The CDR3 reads CASSYAGVIGPQHF. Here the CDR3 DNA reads TGTGCCAGCAGCTATGCAGGGGTAATAGGGCCCCAGCATTTT.

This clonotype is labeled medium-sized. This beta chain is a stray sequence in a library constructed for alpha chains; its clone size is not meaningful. CDR3 nucleotide sequence: TGCGCCAGCAGCCTCCGACAGGGGGTAATTCCCTACGAGCAGTACTTC. It encodes CASSLRQGVIPYEQYF. The chain employs TRBV5-1 and TRBJ2-7; 9 nucleotides match TRBD1. After removal of 4 bases from V and 2 bases from J, the junction contained 10 bases not matched to a gene. CDR1 is SGHRS and CDR2 is YFSETQ in the germline V gene. There are 16 residues in the CDR3.

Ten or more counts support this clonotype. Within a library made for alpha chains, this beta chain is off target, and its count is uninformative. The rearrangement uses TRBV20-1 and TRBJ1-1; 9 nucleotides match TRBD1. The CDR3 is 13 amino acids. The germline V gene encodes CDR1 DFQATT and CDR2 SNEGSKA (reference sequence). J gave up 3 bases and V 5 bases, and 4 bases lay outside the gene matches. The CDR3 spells CSAHDRGDTEAFF. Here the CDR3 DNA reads TGCAGTGCTCACGACAGGGGGGACACTGAAGCTTTCTTT.

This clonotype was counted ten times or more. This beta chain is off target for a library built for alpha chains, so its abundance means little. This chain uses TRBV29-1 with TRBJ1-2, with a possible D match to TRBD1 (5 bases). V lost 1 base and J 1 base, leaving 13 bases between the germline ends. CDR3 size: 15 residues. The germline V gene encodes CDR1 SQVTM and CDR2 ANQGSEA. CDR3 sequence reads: CSVEGGAGGNYGYTF. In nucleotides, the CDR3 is TGCAGCGTTGAAGGGGGCGCAGGCGGTAACTATGGCTACACCTTC.

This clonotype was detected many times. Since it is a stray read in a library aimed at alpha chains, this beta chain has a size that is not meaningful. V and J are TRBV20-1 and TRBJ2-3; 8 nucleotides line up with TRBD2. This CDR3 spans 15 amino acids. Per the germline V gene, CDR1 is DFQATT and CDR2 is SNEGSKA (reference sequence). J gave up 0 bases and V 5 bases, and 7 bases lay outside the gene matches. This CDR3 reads CSAPRGGGSTDTQYF. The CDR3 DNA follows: TGCAGTGCTCCACGGGGGGGCGGGAGCACAGATACGCAGTATTTT.

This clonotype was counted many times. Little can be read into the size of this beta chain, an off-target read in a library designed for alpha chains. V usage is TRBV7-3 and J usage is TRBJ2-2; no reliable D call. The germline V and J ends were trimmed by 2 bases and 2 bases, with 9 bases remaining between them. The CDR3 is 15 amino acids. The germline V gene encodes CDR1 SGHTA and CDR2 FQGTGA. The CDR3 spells CASSLSAVNTGELFF. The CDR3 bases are TGTGCCAGCAGCTTATCGGCCGTCAACACCGGGGAGCTGTTTTTT.

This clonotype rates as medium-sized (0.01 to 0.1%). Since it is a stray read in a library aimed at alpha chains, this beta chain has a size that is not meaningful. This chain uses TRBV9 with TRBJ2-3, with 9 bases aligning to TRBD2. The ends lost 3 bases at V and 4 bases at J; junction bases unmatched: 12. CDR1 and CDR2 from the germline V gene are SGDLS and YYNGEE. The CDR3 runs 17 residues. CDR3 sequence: CASSGPLAGPQADTQYF. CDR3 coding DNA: TGTGCCAGCAGCGGACCTCTAGCGGGGCCTCAAGCAGATACGCAGTATTTT. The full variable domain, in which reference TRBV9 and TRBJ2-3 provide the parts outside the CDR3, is DSGVTQTPKHLITATGQRVTLRCSPRSGDLSVYWYQQSLDQGLQFLIQYYNGEERAKGNILERFSAQQFPDLHSELNLSSLELGDSALYFCASSGPLAGPQADTQYFGPGTRLTVL.

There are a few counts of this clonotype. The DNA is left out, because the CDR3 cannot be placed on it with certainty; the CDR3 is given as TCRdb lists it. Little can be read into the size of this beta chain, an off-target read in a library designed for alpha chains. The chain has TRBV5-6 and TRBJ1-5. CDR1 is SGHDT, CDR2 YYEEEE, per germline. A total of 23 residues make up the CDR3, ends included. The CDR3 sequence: CTSWDSALYLCASSLNPNQPQHF.

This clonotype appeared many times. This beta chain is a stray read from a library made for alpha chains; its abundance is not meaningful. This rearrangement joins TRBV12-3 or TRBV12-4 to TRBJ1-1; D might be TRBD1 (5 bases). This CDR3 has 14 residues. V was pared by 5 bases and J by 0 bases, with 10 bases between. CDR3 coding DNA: TGTGCCAGCAGTCCGACAGCCATGAACACTGAAGCTTTCTTT. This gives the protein CASSPTAMNTEAFF.

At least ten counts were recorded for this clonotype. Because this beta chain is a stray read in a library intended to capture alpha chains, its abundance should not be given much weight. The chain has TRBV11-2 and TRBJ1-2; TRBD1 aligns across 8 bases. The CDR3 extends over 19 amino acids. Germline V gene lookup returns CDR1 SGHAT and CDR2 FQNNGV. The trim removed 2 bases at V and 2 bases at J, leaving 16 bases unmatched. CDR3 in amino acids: CASSLRGLGQGQINYGYTF. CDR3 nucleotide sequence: TGTGCCAGCAGCTTAAGGGGCCTCGGACAGGGACAAATCAACTATGGCTACACCTTC.

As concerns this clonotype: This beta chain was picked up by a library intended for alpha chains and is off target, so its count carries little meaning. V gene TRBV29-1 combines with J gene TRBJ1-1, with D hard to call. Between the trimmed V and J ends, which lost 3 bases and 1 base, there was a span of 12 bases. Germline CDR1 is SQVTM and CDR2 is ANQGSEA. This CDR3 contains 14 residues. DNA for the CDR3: TGCAGCGTTGATGGGCGGGCTCAGAACACTGAAGCTTTCTTT. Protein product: CSVDGRAQNTEAFF.

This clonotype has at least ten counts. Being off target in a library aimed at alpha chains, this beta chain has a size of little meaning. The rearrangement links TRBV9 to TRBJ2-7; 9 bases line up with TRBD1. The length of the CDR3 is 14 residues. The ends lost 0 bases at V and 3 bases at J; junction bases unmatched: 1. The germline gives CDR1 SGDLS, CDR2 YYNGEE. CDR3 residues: CASSVGTGVYEQYF. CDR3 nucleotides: TGTGCCAGCAGCGTAGGGACAGGGGTCTACGAGCAGTACTTC.